This TCR beta chain is from a study of T cell changes during pregnancy in multiple sclerosis. Clones were sequenced by immunoSEQ multiplex PCR, and TCRdb holds only the in-frame ones, with some missing. This sample yields 55,000 or so clones, of which approximately 90% are seen a single time; approximately 0.18% belongs to the top ten. The CDR3 sequence is 15 residues long. Germline V gene lookup returns CDR1 SGHTA and CDR2 FQGNSA. The V segment lost 4 bases and the J segment 15 bases; nucleotides outside the gene matches: 14. The TCR was taken from a female donor in good health, enrolled as a control in a pregnancy study. J is TRBJ2-1 and V is TRBV7-2; 11 bases line up with TRBD2. Sample: CD4+ T cells from peripheral blood mononuclear cells, taken after pregnancy. The CDR3 bases are TGTGCCAGCAGCTCTCCTAGCGGGGGGTTCCACGGTTTGTTCTTC. Protein: CASSSPSGGFHGLFF.